Listed below are T cell receptor beta chains from one sample, sequenced in a study of post-analysis software for immune sequencing data. TCRdb re-derived calls from the PCR reads in MiXCR, one entry per CDR3 protein. The sample has around 700,000 distinct CDR3 sequences, approximately 60% seen once; the top ten hold approximately 11%. The sample comprised blood. These receptor sequences come from a girl aged 2 to 10 with multiple sclerosis. Both conserved end residues are part of each CDR3. D genes are given only for firm matches. Clone size is shown for a subset of rows, as once, few, many or a class of expanded clone.

size: NA; J: TRBJ1-5; V: TRBV24-1; D: NA; DNA: TGCGCCACCAGTGATGGAGGGGTAAATCAGCCCCAGCATTTT; CDR3: CATSDGGVNQPQHF
size: few; J: TRBJ2-5; V: TRBV28; D: NA; DNA: TGTGCCAGCAGCTTAGGTCGCCTCGAGACCCAGTACTTC; CDR3: CASSLGRLETQYF
size: NA; J: TRBJ2-1; V: TRBV3-1; D: NA; DNA: TGTGCCAGCAGCCAAGGAAGCGGTCAAAACAATGAGCAGTTCTTC; CDR3: CASSQGSGQNNEQFF
size: few; J: TRBJ2-3; V: TRBV5-6; D: NA; DNA: TGTGCCAGCAACCTCGGGCCAGATACGCAGTATTTT; CDR3: CASNLGPDTQYF
size: NA; J: TRBJ1-4; V: TRBV20-1; D: NA; DNA: TGCAGTGCTAACCCCCGGGGGGGGACTAATGAAAAACTGTTTTTT; CDR3: CSANPRGGTNEKLFF
size: NA; J: TRBJ2-1; V: TRBV4-1; D: NA; DNA: TGCGCCAGCAGCCATCGGGCGGTATCCACTCTTGAGCAGTTCTTC; CDR3: CASSHRAVSTLEQFF
size: NA; J: TRBJ2-3; V: TRBV7-2; D: TRBD1; DNA: TGTGCCAGCAGCTTAGTCGGGACAGGCACAGATACGCAGTATTTT; CDR3: CASSLVGTGTDTQYF
size: NA; J: TRBJ2-2; V: TRBV20-1; D: NA; DNA: TGCAGTGCTGGAAACACCGGGGAGCTGTTTTTT; CDR3: CSAGNTGELFF
size: few; J: TRBJ2-1; V: TRBV20-1; D: TRBD2; DNA: TGCAGTGCTCCGACTAGCGGGGGCCCATACAATGAGCAGTTCTTC; CDR3: CSAPTSGGPYNEQFF
size: NA; J: TRBJ2-1; V: TRBV12-3/TRBV12-4; D: NA; DNA: TGTGCCAGCACAATAAGGGGAGCCGGTGAGCAGTTCTTC; CDR3: CASTIRGAGEQFF
size: NA; J: TRBJ1-4; V: TRBV4-1; D: NA; DNA: TGCGCCAGCAGACAAATACAGGGCTCTAATGAAAAACTGTTTTTT; CDR3: CASRQIQGSNEKLFF
size: NA; J: TRBJ2-5; V: TRBV29-1; D: NA; DNA: TGCAGCGTTCTGGGGAAAAAGTCACAAGAGACCCAGTACTTC; CDR3: CSVLGKKSQETQYF
size: few; J: TRBJ2-1; V: TRBV29-1; D: NA; DNA: TGCAGCGTGGACACAGGGTACAATGAGCAGTTCTTC; CDR3: CSVDTGYNEQFF
size: few; J: TRBJ2-5; V: TRBV12-3/TRBV12-4; D: NA; DNA: TGTGCCAGCAGTTGGGGAAACTCGGTCCAAGAGACCCAGTACTTC; CDR3: CASSWGNSVQETQYF
size: NA; J: TRBJ2-7; V: TRBV20-1; D: TRBD2; DNA: TGCAGTGCGCCGGCGGGCGGGAGGTCCTACAATGAGCAGTACTTC; CDR3: CSAPAGGRSYNEQYF
size: NA; J: TRBJ2-2; V: TRBV6-5; D: TRBD1; DNA: TGTGCCAGCAGGAGGACAGGCGGGACCGGGGAGCTGTTTTTT; CDR3: CASRRTGGTGELFF
size: NA; J: TRBJ2-3; V: TRBV10-3; D: NA; DNA: TGTGCCATCAGTGAGTCGTTCCTAGACACAGATACGCAGTATTTT; CDR3: CAISESFLDTDTQYF
size: NA; J: TRBJ2-3; V: TRBV10-3; D: NA; DNA: TGTGCCATCAAGGGGCAGGTTGGAGATACGCAGTATTTT; CDR3: CAIKGQVGDTQYF
size: NA; J: TRBJ2-5; V: TRBV19; D: TRBD1; DNA: TGTGCCAGTAGACCCCAGGGACAGGGGGGGGAGACCCAGTACTTC; CDR3: CASRPQGQGGETQYF
size: NA; J: TRBJ2-7; V: TRBV7-9; D: NA; DNA: TGTGCCAGCAGCTATGGGATTAAAGACGAGCAGTACTTC; CDR3: CASSYGIKDEQYF
size: NA; J: TRBJ2-5; V: TRBV7-9; D: TRBD2; DNA: TGTGCCAGCAGCCGTCAACTAGCGGGGGGGCCTAATGAGCAGTACTTC; CDR3: CASSRQLAGGPNEQYF
size: few; J: TRBJ1-2; V: TRBV18; D: TRBD1; DNA: TGTGCCAGCTCAAGGGACAGGGAGTATGACTATGGCTACACCTTC; CDR3: CASSRDREYDYGYTF
size: NA; J: TRBJ2-7; V: TRBV28; D: NA; DNA: TGTGCCAGCAGTCTAAGGGGGTATTCCTACGAGCAGTACTTC; CDR3: CASSLRGYSYEQYF
size: NA; J: TRBJ2-3; V: TRBV12-3/TRBV12-4; D: TRBD2; DNA: TGTGCCAGCAGTTTAACGCGGGGGGGCTCGGGTCATACGCAGTATTTT; CDR3: CASSLTRGGSGHTQYF
size: few; J: TRBJ2-3; V: TRBV20-1; D: NA; DNA: TGCAGTGCTACTTTACCCCCGAAGGGTCCCGATACGCAGTATTTT; CDR3: CSATLPPKGPDTQYF
size: NA; J: TRBJ1-1; V: TRBV7-2; D: NA; DNA: TGTGCCAGCAGCCCCCAGGGGATCTCGGCTGAAGCTTTCTTT; CDR3: CASSPQGISAEAFF
size: NA; J: TRBJ1-2; V: TRBV20-1; D: TRBD1; DNA: TGCAGTGCTAGAGCCGCCGGGACAGACTATGGCTACACCTTC; CDR3: CSARAAGTDYGYTF
size: NA; J: TRBJ2-3; V: TRBV27; D: NA; DNA: TGTGCCAGCAGTTTAAGAGGTGTAGATACGCAGTATTTT; CDR3: CASSLRGVDTQYF
size: few; J: TRBJ2-5; V: TRBV29-1; D: TRBD1; DNA: TGCAGCGTTGGGCAGGGGGAAGAGACCCAGTACTTC; CDR3: CSVGQGEETQYF
size: NA; J: TRBJ2-3; V: TRBV4-3; D: NA; DNA: TGCGCCAGCAGCCAAGAGGGCAGGGGAACCACAGATACGCAGTATTTT; CDR3: CASSQEGRGTTDTQYF
size: once; J: TRBJ2-7; V: TRBV7-9; D: NA; DNA: TGTGCCAGCAGCTTAGCGGACATATACGAGCAGTACTTC; CDR3: CASSLADIYEQYF